Each of the 24 T cell receptor beta chains below was sequenced from the same sample in a study of blood T cell repertoires in COVID-19. Sequencing used immunoSEQ multiplex PCR; TCRdb keeps in-frame clones, though not all of them. Among about 71,000 clones listed, under 80% were seen once. The sequenced material came from peripheral blood. The receptors derive from a woman older than 75 with active or convalescent COVID-19.

The CDR3 protein is CASSPSRVGVEEQYF. Here the CDR3 DNA reads TGTGCCAGCAGCCCTTCCCGTGTCGGGGTTGAGGAGCAGTACTTC. V usage is TRBV7-9 and J usage is TRBJ2-7; a possible D gene is TRBD2 (5 bases). The V and J ends lost 5 bases and 7 bases respectively, with 21 bases between them. The CDR3 spans 15 residues. CDR1 is SEHNR, CDR2 FQNEAQ, per germline (reference sequence).

V and J are TRBV4-3 and TRBJ2-5; D is uncertain. The CDR3 consists of 15 residues. The germline V gene encodes CDR1 LGHNA and CDR2 YSLEER. Trimming left V 0 bases short and J 5 bases short, with 13 bases between. CDR3 loop: CASSQDVHRVETQYF. DNA for the CDR3: TGCGCCAGCAGCCAAGATGTTCATCGAGTGGAGACCCAGTACTTC.

This clone has just a few counts. This chain uses TRBV2 with TRBJ2-2, with D hard to call. V was pared by 3 bases and J by 6 bases, with 5 bases between. CDR1 is SNHLY and CDR2 is FYNNEI in the germline V gene. CDR3 length equals 12 residues. DNA for the CDR3: TGTGCCAGCAGTGATACACCCGGGGAGCTGTTTTTT. This encodes CASSDTPGELFF.

This sequence joins TRBV28 and TRBJ2-3; 7 bases match TRBD2. Germline trimming cut 10 bases from V and 2 bases from J; bases unmatched to any gene: 12. Germline V lookup: CDR1 MDHEN, CDR2 SYDVKM. The CDR3 covers 15 residues. CDR3 nucleotides: TGTGCCACTGGCGGCGGGAGCGGAACCACAGATACGCAGTATTTT. It encodes CATGGGSGTTDTQYF.

This clone has more than one count but fewer than ten. This rearrangement joins TRBV9 to TRBJ1-2; D is possibly TRBD1 (6 bases). This CDR3 comprises 15 residues. The V gene lost 0 bases and the J gene lost 4 bases, with 13 bases spanning the gap. Germline values: CDR1 SGDLS, CDR2 YYNGEE. The CDR3 loop is CASSVVGDKGYGYTF. CDR3 in DNA: TGTGCCAGCAGCGTAGTAGGGGACAAAGGCTATGGCTACACCTTC.

This chain connects TRBV7-3 to TRBJ2-7; 9 positions match TRBD2. This CDR3 has 13 residues. CDR1 SGHTA and CDR2 FQGTGA come from the germline V gene. V lost 2 bases, J lost 6 bases, and 2 bases stayed unmatched. The CDR3 bases are TGTGCCAGCAGCTTACTAGCGGGGACCGAGCAGTACTTC. Translated: CASSLLAGTEQYF.

This clone has more than one count but fewer than ten. The chain joins TRBV12-3 or TRBV12-4 to TRBJ2-7; 9 nucleotides agree with TRBD1. The CDR3 has 13 residues. With V trimmed by 2 bases and J by 5 bases, 1 base remained unmatched. The CDR3 sequence: CASSLTGGHEQYF. CDR3 coding DNA: TGTGCCAGCAGTTTAACAGGGGGCCACGAGCAGTACTTC.

CDR3 nucleotide sequence: TGTGCCAGCAGCAACACAGGGTTTGCGGGTTCACCCCTCCACTTT. Its protein is CASSNTGFAGSPLHF. The chain has TRBV6-5 and TRBJ1-6; TRBD1 might be the D (6 bases). This CDR3 contains 15 residues. Germline CDR1 and CDR2: MNHEY and SVGAGI. V lost 6 bases and J lost 9, with 18 bases in between.

The gene calls are TRBV6-2 or TRBV6-3 and TRBJ1-3; 7 nucleotides line up with TRBD1. Trimming at V came to 6 bases and at J to 4 bases, leaving 9 bases not matched to a gene. The CDR3 spans 15 residues. In germline, CDR1 is MNHEY, CDR2 SVGEGT. CDR3 sequence: CASSVETGRGNTIYF. The DNA of the CDR3 is TGTGCCAGCAGCGTCGAGACAGGGCGAGGAAACACCATATATTTT.

J is TRBJ1-1 and V is TRBV12-3 or TRBV12-4; D uncertain. The CDR3 length is 13 residues. V shed 3 bases and J shed 1 base, with 6 bases lying between them. The CDR3 region is CASSFRGNTEAFF. In DNA form, the CDR3 reads TGTGCCAGCAGTTTTCGGGGGAACACTGAAGCTTTCTTT.

The J gene is TRBJ2-7, the V gene TRBV4-3; 8 bases align to TRBD2. V shed 5 bases and J 3 bases; nucleotides not matched to a gene: 9. The CDR3 covers 15 residues. Germline values: CDR1 LGHNA, CDR2 YSLEER. As DNA, the CDR3 is TGCGCCAGCAGCAACAGCGCGGGGGGAAGCTACGAGCAGTACTTC. Amino acid sequence: CASSNSAGGSYEQYF.

The genes are TRBV6-2 or TRBV6-3 and TRBJ1-1; D gene ambiguous. The CDR3 extends over 12 amino acids. Germline V gives CDR1 MNHEY, CDR2 SVGEGT. The V gene lost 2 bases and the J gene lost 5 bases, with 6 bases spanning the gap. The CDR3 DNA reads as TGTGCCAGCAGTTACCTGGAGACTGAAGCTTTCTTT. This encodes CASSYLETEAFF.

CDR3: CASSLETGEGGELFF. DNA for the CDR3: TGCGCCAGCAGCTTGGAAACAGGGGAAGGCGGGGAGCTGTTTTTT. The rearrangement uses TRBV5-1 and TRBJ2-2, with TRBD1 identical over 7 bases. Germline values: CDR1 SGHRS, CDR2 YFSETQ. The CDR3 is 15 residues long. With 0 bases clipped from V and 7 bases from J, the junction kept 6 bases outside the gene matches.

The V gene is TRBV27, the J gene TRBJ1-1; TRBD1 might be the D (6 bases). The CDR3 extends over 12 amino acids. In germline, CDR1 is MNHEY, CDR2 SMNVEV (reference sequence). V was cut by 8 bases and J by 11 bases, with 18 bases left in between. This chain's CDR3 is CASQTGGGYAFF. The CDR3 DNA sequence: TGTGCCAGCCAGACAGGAGGTGGATATGCTTTCTTT.

This clone came up many times. This sequence joins TRBV7-2 and TRBJ2-2; D ambiguous. The V end lost 5 bases, the J end lost 3 bases, and 19 bases lay between the germline ends. This CDR3 is built from 17 residues. Germline assignment: CDR1 SGHTA and CDR2 FQGNSA. Here the CDR3 DNA reads TGTGCCAGCAGCACAGACGGCTGGCAGGTCGACACCGGGGAGCTGTTTTTT. Translation gives CASSTDGWQVDTGELFF.

The chain is built from TRBV5-1 and TRBJ2-1; tentative D call: TRBD2 (6 bases). Germline V gene data show CDR1 as SGHRS and CDR2 as YFSETQ. V was shortened by 1 base and J by 6 bases, with 14 bases between the two germline ends. The CDR3 has 15 amino acids. CDR3 bases: TGCGCCAGCAGCTTGTCAGGAGGGCGCATCAATGAGCAGTTCTTC. Protein: CASSLSGGRINEQFF.

V gene TRBV7-2 combines with J gene TRBJ2-1; TRBD2 matches at 12 bases. The germline V gene encodes CDR1 SGHTA and CDR2 FQGNSA. There are 13 residues in the CDR3. V trimming: 9 bases; J trimming: 9 bases; junction bases outside the gene matches: 6. CDR3: CASRTSGVFEQFF. CDR3 coding DNA: TGTGCCAGTCGGACTAGCGGGGTTTTTGAGCAGTTCTTC. Combining the CDR3 with reference TRBV7-2 and TRBJ2-1 gives the whole variable domain GAGVSQSPSNKVTEKGKDVELRCDPISGHTALYWYRQSLGQGLEFLIYFQGNSAPDKSGLPSDRFSAERTGGSVSTLTIQRTQQEDSAVYLCASRTSGVFEQFFGPGTRLTVL.

The chain recombines TRBV27 with TRBJ1-1; possibly TRBD1 for D (5 bases). The CDR3 extends over 18 amino acids. Per the germline V gene, CDR1 is MNHEY and CDR2 is SMNVEV (reference sequence). V dropped 5 bases and J dropped 1 base, with 23 bases sitting between them. The CDR3 is CASSRRGGTQSRNTEAFF. In DNA form, the CDR3 reads TGTGCCAGCAGTAGACGGGGGGGGACGCAATCAAGGAACACTGAAGCTTTCTTT.

CDR3: CASSPGLYSNQPQHF. DNA for the CDR3: TGTGCCAGCAGCCCAGGGCTATACAGCAATCAGCCCCAGCATTTT. The chain links TRBV5-6 to TRBJ1-5; maybe TRBD1 (5 bases). The CDR3 is 15 residues long. CDR1 and CDR2 (germline): SGHDT, YYEEEE. Trimming removed 4 bases at V and 1 base at J, with 12 bases between.

This chain joins TRBV12-5 and TRBJ1-4; possibly TRBD1 for D (6 bases). Germline-derived CDR1 and CDR2 are LGHNT and FRNRAP. The CDR3 extends over 13 amino acids. V dropped 2 bases and J dropped 7 bases, with 8 bases sitting between them. The CDR3 DNA sequence: TGTGCTAGTGGTTTGACCAGGGGTGAAAAACTGTTTTTT. It yields the protein CASGLTRGEKLFF.

V is TRBV19 and J is TRBJ1-5; TRBD1 agrees at 8 bases. Germline loops: CDR1 LNHDA, CDR2 SQIVND (reference sequence). J gave up 4 bases and V 3 bases, and 2 bases lay outside the gene matches. The CDR3 runs 14 residues. The chain's CDR3 is CASSIQGANQPQHF. The CDR3 DNA reads as TGTGCCAGTAGTATCCAGGGGGCTAATCAGCCCCAGCATTTT.

The chain is built from TRBV18 and TRBJ2-2; 8 bases match TRBD1. The CDR3 runs 16 residues. CDR1 is KGHSH and CDR2 is LQKENI in the germline V gene. V lost 5 bases and J lost 4; bases outside the gene matches: 9. The CDR3 DNA sequence: TGTGCCAGCTCATCAACCCGACAGGGGACCACCGGGGAGCTGTTTTTT. Residues: CASSSTRQGTTGELFF.

J is TRBJ1-4 and V is TRBV30, with D possibly TRBD1 on 5 matching bases. The CDR3 is 12 amino acids. The V end was cut by 5 bases, the J end by 8 bases, with 12 bases between. Germline CDR1 is GTSNPN and CDR2 is SVGIG (reference sequence). The CDR3 is CAWAPGGEKLFF. The CDR3 coding sequence is TGTGCCTGGGCGCCCGGGGGAGAAAAACTGTTTTTT.

J is TRBJ2-4 and V is TRBV12-2; TRBD1 is the table's D call and was not checked against the DNA. TRBV12-2 is flagged as a pseudogene. This CDR3 comprises 21 residues. Here the CDR3 reads CASRQNGGTGLRRLAKNIQYF. The CDR3, as DNA: TGTGCAAGTCGCCAAAACGGCGGGACAGGGTTAAGACGATTAGCCAAAAACATTCAGTACTTC.